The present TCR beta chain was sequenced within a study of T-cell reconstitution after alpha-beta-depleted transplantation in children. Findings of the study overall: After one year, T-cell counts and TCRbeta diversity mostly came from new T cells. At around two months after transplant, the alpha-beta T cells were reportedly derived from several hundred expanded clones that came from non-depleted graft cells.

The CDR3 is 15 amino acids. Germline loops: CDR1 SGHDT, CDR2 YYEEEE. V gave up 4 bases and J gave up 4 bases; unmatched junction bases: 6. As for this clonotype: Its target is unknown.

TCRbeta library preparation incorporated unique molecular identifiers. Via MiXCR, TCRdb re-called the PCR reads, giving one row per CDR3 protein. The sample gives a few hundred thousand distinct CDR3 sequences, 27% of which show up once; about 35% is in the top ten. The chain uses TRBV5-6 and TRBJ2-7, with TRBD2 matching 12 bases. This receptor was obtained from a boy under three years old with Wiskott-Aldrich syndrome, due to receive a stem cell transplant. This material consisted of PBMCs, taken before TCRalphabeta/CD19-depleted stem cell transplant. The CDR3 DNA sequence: TGTGCCAGCAGCCGACTAGCGGGAGTGGCTTACGAGCAGTACTTC. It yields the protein CASSRLAGVAYEQYF.